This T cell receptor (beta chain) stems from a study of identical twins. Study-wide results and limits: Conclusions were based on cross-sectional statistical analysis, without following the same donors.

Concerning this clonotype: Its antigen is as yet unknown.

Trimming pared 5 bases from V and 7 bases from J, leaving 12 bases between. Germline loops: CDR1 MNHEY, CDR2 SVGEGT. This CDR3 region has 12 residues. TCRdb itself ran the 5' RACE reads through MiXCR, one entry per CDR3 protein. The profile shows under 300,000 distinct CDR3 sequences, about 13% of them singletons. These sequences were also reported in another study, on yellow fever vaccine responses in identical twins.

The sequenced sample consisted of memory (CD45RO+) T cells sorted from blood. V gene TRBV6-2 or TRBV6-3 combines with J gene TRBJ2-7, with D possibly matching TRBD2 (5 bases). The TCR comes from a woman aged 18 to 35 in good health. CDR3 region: CASSRTPGEQYF. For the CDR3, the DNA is TGTGCCAGCAGTAGGACCCCGGGAGAGCAGTACTTC.